This TCR beta chain was obtained from a study of sequential checkpoint blockade in melanoma. Whole-study context: After both sequences, patients received maintenance nivolumab. TCRbeta immunosequencing was performed on DNA from roughly 90 pretreatment melanoma tumor samples.

Regarding treatment: randomized to nivolumab then ipilimumab (arm A) or the reverse (arm B). Findings and limits, study-wide: For nivolumab-first patients, baseline tumor clonality was associated with response.

TCRdb's copy holds only in-frame clones and misses some; the assay was immunoSEQ multiplex PCR. The sample records under 5,500 clones, 32% being singletons. On this clone: The target antigen is unknown.

The sequence was obtained from a human donor with melanoma. The starting material was tumor tissue (inferred from file names), obtained from a patient given nivolumab and ipilimumab in sequence.

Here the CDR3 reads CASSPRQGPTYEQYF. CDR3 in DNA: TGTGCCAGCTCACCACGCCAGGGGCCTACCTACGAGCAGTACTTC. The gene calls are TRBV18 and TRBJ2-7; tentative D call: TRBD1 (6 bases). In germline, CDR1 is KGHSH, CDR2 LQKENI. The CDR3 is 15 amino acids. V dropped 1 base and J dropped 2 bases, with 12 bases sitting between them.